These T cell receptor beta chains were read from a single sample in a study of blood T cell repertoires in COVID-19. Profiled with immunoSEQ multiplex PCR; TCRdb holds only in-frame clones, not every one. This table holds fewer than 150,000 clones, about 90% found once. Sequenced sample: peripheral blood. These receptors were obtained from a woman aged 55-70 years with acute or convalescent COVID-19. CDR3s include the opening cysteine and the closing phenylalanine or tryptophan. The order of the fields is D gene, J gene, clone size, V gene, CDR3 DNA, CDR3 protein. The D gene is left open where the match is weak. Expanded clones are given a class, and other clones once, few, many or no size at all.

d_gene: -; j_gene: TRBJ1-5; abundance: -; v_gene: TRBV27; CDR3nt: TGTGCCAGCAGTTTGGCAGGTGGGCCCCAGCATTTT; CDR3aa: CASSLAGGPQHF
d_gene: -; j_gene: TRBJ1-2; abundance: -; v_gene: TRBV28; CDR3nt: TGTGCCAGCAGTTTAGGGGGGGCGACGCCGGGCTATGGCTACACCTTC; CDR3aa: CASSLGGATPGYGYTF
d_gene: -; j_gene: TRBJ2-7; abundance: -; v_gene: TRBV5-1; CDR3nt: TGCGCCAGCAGCTTGGATCCGAGGGGGGAGCAGTACTTC; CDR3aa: CASSLDPRGEQYF
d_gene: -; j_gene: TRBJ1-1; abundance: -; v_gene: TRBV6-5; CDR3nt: TGTGCCAGCAGTTACAGGGGGATGGACACTGAAGCTTTCTTT; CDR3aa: CASSYRGMDTEAFF
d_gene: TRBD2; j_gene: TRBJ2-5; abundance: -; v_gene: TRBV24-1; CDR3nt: TGTGCCACTTCTTCCAGACGGGAGGCGAGACAAGAGACCCAGTACTTC; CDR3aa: CATSSRREARQETQYF
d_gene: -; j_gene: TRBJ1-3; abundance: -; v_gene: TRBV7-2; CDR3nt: TGTGCCAGCAGCTTAGACAGCTCTGGAAACACCATATATTTT; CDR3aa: CASSLDSSGNTIYF
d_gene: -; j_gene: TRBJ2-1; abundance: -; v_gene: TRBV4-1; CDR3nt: TGCGCCAGCAGCCAAGTTGAGGGTCCTTACAATGAGCAGTTCTTC; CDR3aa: CASSQVEGPYNEQFF
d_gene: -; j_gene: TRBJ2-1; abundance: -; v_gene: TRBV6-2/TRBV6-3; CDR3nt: TGTGCCAGCAGTGCCCGGGACTCACTAGGCAATGAGCAGTTCTTC; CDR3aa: CASSARDSLGNEQFF
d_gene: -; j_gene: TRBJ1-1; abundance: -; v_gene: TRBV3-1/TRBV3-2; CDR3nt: TGTGCCAGCAGCCCCGGGGGAGTCAACACTGAAGCTTTCTTT; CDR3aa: CASSPGGVNTEAFF
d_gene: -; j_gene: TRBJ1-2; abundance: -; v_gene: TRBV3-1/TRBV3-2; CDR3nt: TGTGCCAGCAGTCACAGCCCTAACTATGGCTACACCTTC; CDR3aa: CASSHSPNYGYTF
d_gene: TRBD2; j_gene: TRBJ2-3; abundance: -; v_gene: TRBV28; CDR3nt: TGTGCCAGCAGTCCGCTAGCGGAGCTCACAGATACGCAGTATTTT; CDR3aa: CASSPLAELTDTQYF
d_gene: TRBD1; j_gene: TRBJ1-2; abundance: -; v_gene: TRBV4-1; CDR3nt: TGCGCCAGCAGCCTACGGACAGGGGGCGACTATGGCTACACCTTC; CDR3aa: CASSLRTGGDYGYTF
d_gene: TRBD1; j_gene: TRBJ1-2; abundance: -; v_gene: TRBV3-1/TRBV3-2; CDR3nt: TGTGCCAGCAGCCTCCAGGGACAGGCCAGGGGCTACACCTTC; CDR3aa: CASSLQGQARGYTF
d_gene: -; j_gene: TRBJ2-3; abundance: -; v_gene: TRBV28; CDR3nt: TGTGCCAGCAGTTTTTTGGCGGGATGGGCAGATACGCAGTATTTT; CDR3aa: CASSFLAGWADTQYF
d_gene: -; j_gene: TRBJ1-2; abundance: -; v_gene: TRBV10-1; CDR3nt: TGCGCCAGCAGCCCCGACAGGTTCTATGGCTACACCTTC; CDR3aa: CASSPDRFYGYTF
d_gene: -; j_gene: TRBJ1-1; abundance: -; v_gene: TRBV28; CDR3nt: TGTGCCAGCAGTTTAGACGCGCGGGCGGAAGCTTTCTTT; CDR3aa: CASSLDARAEAFF
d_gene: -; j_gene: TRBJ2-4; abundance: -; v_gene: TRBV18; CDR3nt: TGTGCCAGCTCACCACCCGGTGTAGCCAAAAACATTCAGTACTTC; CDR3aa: CASSPPGVAKNIQYF
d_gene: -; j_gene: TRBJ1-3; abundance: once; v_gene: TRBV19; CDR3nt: TGTGCCAGTACCCAGGGTGGAAACACCATATATTTT; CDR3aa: CASTQGGNTIYF
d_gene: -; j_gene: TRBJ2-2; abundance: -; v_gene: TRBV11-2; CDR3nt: TGTGCCAGCAGCTTTTTAGGGGCCGGGGAGCTGTTTTTT; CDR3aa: CASSFLGAGELFF
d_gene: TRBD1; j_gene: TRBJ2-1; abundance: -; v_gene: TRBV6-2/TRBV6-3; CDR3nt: TGTGCCAGCAGTACCCGGACAGGGTGGTACAATGAGCAGTTCTTC; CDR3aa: CASSTRTGWYNEQFF